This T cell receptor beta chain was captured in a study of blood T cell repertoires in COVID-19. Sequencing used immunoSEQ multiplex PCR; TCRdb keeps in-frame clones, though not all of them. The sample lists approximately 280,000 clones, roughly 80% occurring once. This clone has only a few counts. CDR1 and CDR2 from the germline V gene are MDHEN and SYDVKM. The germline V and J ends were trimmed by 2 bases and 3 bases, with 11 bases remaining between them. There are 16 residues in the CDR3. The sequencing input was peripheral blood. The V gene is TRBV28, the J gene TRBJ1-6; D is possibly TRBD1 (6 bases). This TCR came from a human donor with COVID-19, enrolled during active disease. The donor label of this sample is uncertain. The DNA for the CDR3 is TGTGCCAGCAGTTTAGCCTCGGACAGCTATAATTCACCCCTCCACTTT. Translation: CASSLASDSYNSPLHF.